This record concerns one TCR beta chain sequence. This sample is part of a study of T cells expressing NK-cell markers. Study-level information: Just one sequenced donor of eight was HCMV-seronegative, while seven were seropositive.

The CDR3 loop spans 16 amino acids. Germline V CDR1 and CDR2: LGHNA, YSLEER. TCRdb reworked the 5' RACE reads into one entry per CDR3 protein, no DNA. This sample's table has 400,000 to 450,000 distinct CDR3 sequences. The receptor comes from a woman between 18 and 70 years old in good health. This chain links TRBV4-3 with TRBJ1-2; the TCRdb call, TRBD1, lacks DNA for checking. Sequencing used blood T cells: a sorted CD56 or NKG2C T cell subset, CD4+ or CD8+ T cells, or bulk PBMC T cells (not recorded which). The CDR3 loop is CASSPAGTGEAYGYTF.